This is a list of T cell receptor beta chains from one sample in a study of T cells in Graves' hyperthyroidism and ophthalmopathy. TCRdb redid the calling of the multiplex PCR reads with MiXCR, one entry per CDR3 protein. The sample consists of approximately 100,000 distinct CDR3 sequences, 35% to 45% of them appearing once. The sample taken for sequencing was peripheral blood or thyroid tissue (not recorded which). Receptors originate from a woman in her 30s with Graves' hyperthyroidism. The CDR3 runs from the conserved cysteine through the conserved F or W. D genes are given only for firm matches. For some rows the clone size is stated as once, few or many, or as a class when expanded; others skip it.

V	J	D	size	CDR3	DNA
TRBV13	TRBJ2-1	TRBD2	NA	CASSLGLAGTYNEQFF	TGTGCCAGCAGCTTAGGACTAGCGGGGACTTACAATGAGCAGTTCTTC
TRBV20-1	TRBJ2-5	NA	NA	CSASRGDSEETQYF	TGCAGTGCTAGCAGAGGAGACAGTGAAGAGACCCAGTACTTC
TRBV28	TRBJ1-5	NA	few	CASTHHQDIGSHQPQHF	TGTGCCAGCACCCATCACCAAGACATCGGGAGTCATCAGCCCCAGCATTTT
TRBV5-1	TRBJ2-5	NA	many	CASSLSFQETQYF	TGCGCCAGCAGCTTGTCGTTCCAAGAGACCCAGTACTTC
TRBV7-8	TRBJ1-5	NA	NA	CASSKGRGENGNQPQHF	TGTGCCAGCAGCAAGGGACGGGGGGAGAACGGCAATCAGCCCCAGCATTTT
TRBV12-3/TRBV12-4	TRBJ2-1	NA	NA	CASSLYRGSSSYNEQFF	TGTGCCAGCAGTTTATATCGGGGCTCAAGCTCCTACAATGAGCAGTTCTTC
TRBV7-9	TRBJ1-5	NA	many	CASSPSNQPQHF	TGTGCCAGCAGCCCCAGCAATCAGCCCCAGCATTTT
TRBV7-9	TRBJ2-7	NA	NA	CASSLGGTPTYEQYF	TGTGCCAGCAGCTTAGGCGGGACACCGACCTACGAGCAGTACTTC
TRBV2	TRBJ2-5	NA	NA	CASRHKRDTGETQYF	TGTGCCAGCAGACACAAGCGCGACACCGGGGAGACCCAGTACTTC
TRBV5-1	TRBJ1-4	TRBD1	many	CASSGTGYEELFF	TGCGCCAGCAGCGGGACAGGGTACGAGGAACTGTTTTTT
TRBV5-1	TRBJ1-5	NA	many	CASSTGTDNQPQHF	TGCGCCAGCAGCACGGGGACGGATAATCAGCCCCAGCATTTT
TRBV7-9	TRBJ1-4	TRBD1	NA	CASSSTGGVEKLFF	TGTGCCAGCAGCTCGACAGGGGGCGTTGAAAAACTGTTTTTT
TRBV7-9	TRBJ1-2	NA	many	CASSLDANYGYTF	TGTGCCAGCAGCTTAGATGCTAACTATGGCTACACCTTC
TRBV6-6	TRBJ1-2	NA	few	CASSLYPPGAPGAGYTF	TGTGCCAGCAGTTTATACCCACCCGGGGCGCCCGGGGCCGGCTACACCTTC
TRBV28	TRBJ2-5	TRBD2	NA	CASSLVSGGPGTQYF	TGTGCCAGCAGTTTGGTTAGCGGGGGCCCGGGGACCCAGTACTTC
TRBV15	TRBJ1-2	TRBD1	few	CAASRGGQGSHGYTF	TGTGCCGCCAGCAGAGGGGGACAGGGTAGCCATGGCTACACCTTC
TRBV13	TRBJ1-2	NA	many	CASSFPKNYGYTF	TGTGCCAGCAGCTTTCCCAAGAACTATGGCTACACCTTC
TRBV5-1	TRBJ1-6	NA	many	CASSRWRAAPLHF	TGCGCCAGCAGCAGGTGGAGGGCGGCACCCCTCCACTTT
TRBV16	TRBJ1-5	NA	many	CASREYSNQPQHF	TGTGCCAGCAGGGAGTATAGCAATCAGCCCCAGCATTTT
TRBV7-9	TRBJ2-7	NA	NA	CASSRSGGGTYEQYF	TGTGCCAGCAGCCGAAGTGGAGGGGGAACCTACGAGCAGTACTTC
TRBV19	TRBJ1-5	TRBD1	many	CASSIKRGTGGEGNQPQHF	TGTGCCAGTAGTATCAAAAGAGGGACAGGGGGCGAAGGGAACCAGCCCCAGCATTTT
TRBV2	TRBJ2-7	TRBD2	NA	CASSEALGSGRPPVYLSYEQYF	TGTGCCAGCAGTGAGGCCCTCGGTAGCGGGAGGCCCCCCGTTTACCTATCCTACGAGCAGTACTTC
TRBV9	TRBJ2-3	TRBD1	NA	CASSAGQGAGDTQYF	TGTGCCAGCAGCGCGGGTCAGGGGGCGGGAGATACGCAGTATTTT
TRBV6-5	TRBJ2-5	TRBD2	many	CASSELVAGGYSALGTQYF	TGTGCCAGCAGTGAATTAGTAGCCGGGGGGTACTCGGCCTTGGGGACCCAGTACTTC
TRBV10-2	TRBJ2-5	TRBD1	NA	CASMQGAGETQYF	TGCGCCAGCATGCAGGGGGCAGGAGAGACCCAGTACTTC
TRBV27	TRBJ1-5	TRBD1	NA	CASRKGGTGVQPQHF	TGTGCCAGCAGAAAGGGAGGGACAGGGGTTCAGCCCCAGCATTTT
TRBV6-5	TRBJ2-2	NA	many	CASSYGQAHRGELFF	TGTGCCAGCAGTTACGGTCAGGCCCACCGCGGGGAGCTGTTTTTT
TRBV9	TRBJ2-3	TRBD1	NA	CASSVSQGGADTQYF	TGTGCCAGCAGCGTGTCACAGGGGGGCGCAGATACGCAGTATTTT
TRBV7-6	TRBJ2-5	NA	NA	CASSFAGRNQETQYF	TGTGCCAGCAGCTTCGCGGGGCGCAACCAAGAGACCCAGTACTTC
TRBV7-9	TRBJ2-7	NA	many	CASSSIQGDDEQYF	TGTGCCAGCAGCTCGATACAGGGAGACGACGAGCAGTACTTC
TRBV27	TRBJ1-1	NA	NA	CASSRTWDTEAFF	TGTGCCAGCAGCCGCACTTGGGACACTGAAGCTTTCTTT
TRBV6-1	TRBJ1-2	TRBD1	many	CATRQIGTGGFGYTF	TGTGCCACTCGCCAAATAGGAACAGGGGGTTTTGGCTACACCTTC
TRBV10-2	TRBJ1-2	NA	many	CASSDFIAVVGYGYTF	TGCGCCAGCAGTGATTTCATTGCGGTCGTGGGCTATGGCTACACCTTC
TRBV20-1	TRBJ2-5	NA	many	CSARGLGQETQYF	TGCAGTGCTAGGGGCCTTGGGCAAGAGACCCAGTACTTC
TRBV9	TRBJ1-1	NA	many	CASSAAIGGGEAFF	TGTGCCAGCAGCGCAGCGATAGGTGGGGGGGAAGCTTTCTTT
TRBV7-6	TRBJ2-6	TRBD2	NA	CASSSRGEAGANVLTF	TGCGCCAGCAGCTCTCGGGGGGAAGCTGGGGCCAACGTCCTGACTTTC
TRBV29-1	TRBJ2-7	NA	NA	CSVSMTGPYEQYF	TGCAGCGTCTCGATGACAGGTCCCTACGAGCAGTACTTC
TRBV28	TRBJ1-2	NA	many	CASSFRRYGYTF	TGTGCCAGCAGTTTTCGACGCTATGGCTACACCTTC
TRBV28	TRBJ1-3	NA	few	CASSTGKGNTIYF	TGTGCCAGCAGTACAGGGAAAGGAAACACCATATATTTT
TRBV4-2	TRBJ2-5	TRBD2	many	CASSQASGRSGETQYF	TGTGCCAGCAGCCAGGCTAGCGGTCGATCAGGGGAGACCCAGTACTTC
TRBV6-5	TRBJ1-2	NA	NA	CASSYQGRSGYTF	TGTGCCAGCAGTTATCAGGGGAGGAGTGGCTACACCTTC
TRBV9	TRBJ1-1	NA	NA	CASSVSQAMNTEAFF	TGTGCCAGCAGCGTGTCACAGGCCATGAACACTGAAGCTTTCTTT
TRBV5-1	TRBJ2-7	NA	many	CASSSFQGGYEQYF	TGCGCCAGCAGTTCGTTCCAGGGGGGCTACGAGCAGTACTTC
TRBV7-9	TRBJ2-5	NA	NA	CATSGPGGTQETQYF	TGTGCCACCAGCGGGCCGGGCGGGACCCAAGAGACCCAGTACTTC
TRBV20-1	TRBJ1-2	NA	many	CSAPQEYGYTF	TGCAGTGCTCCCCAGGAGTATGGCTACACCTTC
TRBV29-1	TRBJ1-1	NA	many	CSVLVGRNTEAFF	TGCAGCGTCCTGGTGGGGAGGAACACTGAAGCTTTCTTT
TRBV14	TRBJ1-2	TRBD1	many	CASSQQTGSGYTF	TGTGCCAGCAGCCAGCAGACAGGGTCCGGCTACACCTTC
TRBV28	TRBJ2-5	NA	many	CASSSTARPQETQYF	TGTGCCAGCAGTTCCACCGCTAGGCCCCAAGAGACCCAGTACTTC
TRBV20-1	TRBJ2-7	NA	NA	CSARGAEPYEQYF	TGCAGTGCTAGGGGGGCAGAGCCCTACGAGCAGTACTTC
TRBV19	TRBJ2-2	NA	many	CASSIWSGETGELFF	TGTGCCAGTAGTATCTGGTCAGGCGAGACCGGGGAGCTGTTTTTT